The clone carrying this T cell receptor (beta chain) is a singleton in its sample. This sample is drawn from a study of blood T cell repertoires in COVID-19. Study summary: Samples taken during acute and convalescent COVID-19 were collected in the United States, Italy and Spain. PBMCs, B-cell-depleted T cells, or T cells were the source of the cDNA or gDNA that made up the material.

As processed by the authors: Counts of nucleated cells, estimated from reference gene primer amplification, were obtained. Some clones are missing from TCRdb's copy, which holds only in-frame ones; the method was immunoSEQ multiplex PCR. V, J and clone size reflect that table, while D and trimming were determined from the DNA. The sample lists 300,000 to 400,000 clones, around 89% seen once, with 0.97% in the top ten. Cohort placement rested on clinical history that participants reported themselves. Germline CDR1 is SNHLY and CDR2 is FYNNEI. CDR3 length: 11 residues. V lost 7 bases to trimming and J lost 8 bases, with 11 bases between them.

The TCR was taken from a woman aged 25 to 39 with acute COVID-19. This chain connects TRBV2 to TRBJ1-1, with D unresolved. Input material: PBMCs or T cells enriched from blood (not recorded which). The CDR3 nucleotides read TGTGCCAGCACCTTGAGGGAGGAAGCTTTCTTT. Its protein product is CASTLREEAFF.